This is a list of T cell receptor beta chains from one sample in a study of response to subunit inactivated influenza vaccine. TCRdb re-called the RT-PCR reads with MiXCR, one entry per CDR3 protein. The repertoire holds a few hundred thousand distinct CDR3 sequences, 14% seen once, with roughly 10% in the top ten. This specimen was PBMCs from blood, taken approximately 13 days after vaccination. These receptors came from a man in his fifties or sixties who received an inactivated influenza vaccine. Both conserved end residues are part of each CDR3. A D gene is named only where the DNA matches it firmly. The listing skips clone size in some rows; elsewhere it reads once, few, many or a size class.

>TRBJ2-3|-|few|TRBV6-6
TGTGCCAGCAGACTAATCAACACAGATACGCAGTATTTT
CASRLINTDTQYF
>TRBJ2-3|-|-|TRBV6-5
TGTGCCAGCAGTTACTCGAGACGGAGCACAGATACGCAGTATTTT
CASSYSRRSTDTQYF
>TRBJ2-7|TRBD1|-|TRBV6-1
TGTGCCAGCAGTAGGACCGGGACAGGGATTTCCGAGCAGTACTTC
CASSRTGTGISEQYF
>TRBJ2-1|TRBD2|-|TRBV5-1
TGCGCCAGCAGCTTCGGGACTAGCGGGAGGAATGAGCAGTTCTTC
CASSFGTSGRNEQFF
>TRBJ1-6|TRBD1|few|TRBV6-2/TRBV6-3
TGTGCCAGCAGTGGACGACGGGACAGCCCTAATTCACCCCTCCACTTT
CASSGRRDSPNSPLHF
>TRBJ2-5|-|many|TRBV28
TGTGCCAGCAGTTTAGGGGCTAGCGACCTCCAAGAGACCCAGTACTTC
CASSLGASDLQETQYF
>TRBJ1-5|-|-|TRBV7-8
TGTGCCAGCAGTCCCTTAGGGTTGCAGCCCCAGCATTTT
CASSPLGLQPQHF
>TRBJ2-2|-|-|TRBV24-1
TGTGCCACCAGCTCCGGGAACACCGGGGAGCTGTTTTTT
CATSSGNTGELFF
>TRBJ2-7|-|-|TRBV14
TGTGCCAGCAGCCTCCACCGGGGGTCCTACGAGCAGTACTTC
CASSLHRGSYEQYF
>TRBJ2-5|TRBD1|few|TRBV24-1
TGTGCCACCAGTGATTGGGGACAGGGGAAAGGGGAGACCCAGTACTTC
CATSDWGQGKGETQYF
>TRBJ1-1|-|-|TRBV12-3/TRBV12-4
TGTGCCAGCAGCCCCCACCATGGGGGTATGAACACTGAAGCTTTCTTT
CASSPHHGGMNTEAFF
>TRBJ2-1|-|-|TRBV11-2
TGTGCCAGCAGCTTGCATAGCGCTGAGCAGTTCTTC
CASSLHSAEQFF
>TRBJ2-7|-|-|TRBV5-1
TGCGCCAGCAGCTTGGAGGGATCTGGGCACCTGCTCCTACGAGAGCAGTACTTC
CASSLEGSGHLLLREQYF
>TRBJ2-5|-|-|TRBV4-1
TGCGCCAGCAGCCAAGATCACGGACCCGCGGCAGAGACCCAGTACTTC
CASSQDHGPAAETQYF
>TRBJ2-1|-|few|TRBV29-1
TGCAGCGCCCATAGGGCAGGGAGTGGCAATGAGCAGTTCTTC
CSAHRAGSGNEQFF
>TRBJ2-3|TRBD1|-|TRBV19
TGTGCCAGTAGTATAGGGACAGGGAGAATGAATACGCAGTATTTT
CASSIGTGRMNTQYF
>TRBJ2-6|-|-|TRBV9
TGTGCCAGCAGCGTAGCCCTAAGGTGGGGATCCGGGGCCAACGTCCTGACTTTC
CASSVALRWGSGANVLTF
>TRBJ2-2|-|-|TRBV12-3/TRBV12-4
TGTGCCAGCAGTCCAAAAAGGACGATCCCCAACACCGGGGAGCTGTTTTTT
CASSPKRTIPNTGELFF
>TRBJ2-1|TRBD2|many|TRBV7-9
TGTGCCAGCAGCCAAGGACTAGCGAGAGACAATGAGCAGTTCTTC
CASSQGLARDNEQFF
>TRBJ1-1|-|-|TRBV25-1
TGTGCCAGCAGTGCCGGGACACAGACTGAAGCTTTCTTT
CASSAGTQTEAFF
>TRBJ1-1|-|-|TRBV12-3/TRBV12-4
TGTGCCAGCAGTAGCCGGGGGCCGAACACTGAAGCTTTCTTT
CASSSRGPNTEAFF
>TRBJ2-5|-|few|TRBV10-3
TGTGCCATCAGGGACAGCAGCCTTTTAGAGACCCAGTACTTC
CAIRDSSLLETQYF
>TRBJ2-2|-|few|TRBV4-1
TGCGCCAGCAGCCAAGCGGTGGCCGGGGAGCTGTTTTTT
CASSQAVAGELFF
>TRBJ2-3|TRBD2|few|TRBV4-3
TGCGCCAGCAGCCAAGATTTTCGGGGGGTAGTTATAGATACGCAGTATTTT
CASSQDFRGVVIDTQYF
>TRBJ2-7|-|-|TRBV28
TGTGCCAGCAGGTCTAGCCGAAGCTCCTACGAGCAGTACTTC
CASRSSRSSYEQYF
>TRBJ2-2|-|few|TRBV2
TGTGCCAGCATAGCACCTGGGACCGGGGAGCTGTTTTTT
CASIAPGTGELFF
>TRBJ2-1|-|few|TRBV14
TGTGCCAGCAGCCAAGCAAAAACTTGGCAGTTCTTC
CASSQAKTWQFF